This TCR beta chain was profiled in a study of beta chain features in type 1 diabetes. Study-level results: Type 1 diabetes patients showed a moderate but significant shortening of TCRB CDR3s in all four CD4+ subsets.

This clone has just a few counts. The antigen is not known. Germline CDR1 reads SGHDN; CDR2 reads FVKESK. Losses at the gene ends were 4 bases for V and 3 bases for J; bases not matched to a gene: 8. This CDR3 is built from 16 residues. Expressed TCRB transcripts were sequenced after all isolated RNA was converted to cDNA. The table came from immunoSEQ multiplex PCR; TCRdb's copy has only in-frame clones and leaves some out. The sample consists of a few hundred thousand clones, just over 20% of them appearing once. Sequenced sample: naive CD4+ T cells from blood. The TCR originated in a woman between 40 and 55 years old with type 1 diabetes. The gene calls are TRBV14 and TRBJ2-1; 8 bases map to TRBD1. CDR3 region: CASSLHRGNHYNEQFF. CDR3 in DNA: TGTGCCAGCAGCCTCCACAGGGGGAACCACTACAATGAGCAGTTCTTC.